A selection of T cell receptor beta chains follows, all from one sample in a study of blood T cell repertoires in COVID-19. The table came from immunoSEQ multiplex PCR; TCRdb's copy has only in-frame clones and leaves some out. The sample carries hundreds of thousands of clones, 65% to 80% recorded once. The source material was peripheral blood. Every receptor here comes from a woman between 40 and 55 years old with active or convalescent COVID-19. CDR3s include the opening cysteine and the closing phenylalanine or tryptophan. D genes are given only for firm matches. Clone size is given for some rows only: seen once, a few or many times, or a class if the clone is expanded.

size | length | D | J | V | CDR3 | DNA
- | 14 | - | TRBJ1-3 | TRBV28 | CASLSGTRRNTIYF | TGTGCCAGCCTTTCAGGGACACGGAGAAACACCATATATTTT
- | 15 | TRBD2 | TRBJ2-1 | TRBV6-5 | CASSLPSGGGNEQFF | TGTGCCAGCAGCCTCCCTAGCGGGGGCGGGAATGAGCAGTTCTTC
- | 15 | TRBD1 | TRBJ1-1 | TRBV3-1/TRBV3-2 | CASSLQGAGSTEAFF | TGTGCCAGCAGCCTTCAGGGGGCGGGTAGCACTGAAGCTTTCTTT
few | 13 | - | TRBJ1-2 | TRBV5-6 | CASSLVQGYGYTF | TGTGCCAGCAGCTTGGTACAGGGCTATGGCTACACCTTC
- | 14 | - | TRBJ1-1 | TRBV27 | CASRLLRGNTEAFF | TGTGCCAGCAGACTCCTCCGGGGAAACACTGAAGCTTTCTTT
- | 15 | TRBD1 | TRBJ1-3 | TRBV4-1 | CASSLDRNSGNTIYF | TGCGCCAGCAGCCTGGACAGGAACTCTGGAAACACCATATATTTT
- | 16 | - | TRBJ1-2 | TRBV5-1 | CASSLAPGTPNYGYTF | TGCGCCAGCAGCTTGGCCCCTGGGACACCAAACTATGGCTACACCTTC
once | 14 | TRBD1 | TRBJ1-2 | TRBV10-2 | CASTWDRERDGYTF | TGCGCCAGCACGTGGGACAGGGAAAGGGATGGCTACACCTTC
- | 16 | TRBD2 | TRBJ2-1 | TRBV19 | CASSIGLAGGLPEQFF | TGTGCCAGTAGTATAGGGCTAGCGGGGGGGCTACCTGAGCAGTTCTTC
- | 16 | - | TRBJ1-1 | TRBV11-2 | CASSIPWGAGDTEAFF | TGTGCCAGCAGCATACCTTGGGGGGCGGGGGACACTGAAGCTTTCTTT
- | 13 | - | TRBJ1-4 | TRBV5-1 | CASSTDSNEKLFF | TGCGCCAGCAGCACCGACAGTAATGAAAAACTGTTTTTT
- | 11 | TRBD1 | TRBJ2-1 | TRBV12-3/TRBV12-4 | CASSDRDEQFF | TGTGCCAGCAGTGACAGGGATGAGCAGTTCTTC
- | 14 | - | TRBJ2-3 | TRBV6-4 | CASSDSRGADTQYF | TGTGCCAGCAGTGACTCCAGGGGGGCAGATACGCAGTATTTT
- | 18 | - | TRBJ1-2 | TRBV12-5 | CASGLVGGGHTGPYGYTF | TGTGCTAGTGGTTTGGTGGGCGGAGGCCATACAGGGCCCTATGGCTACACCTTC
- | 15 | - | TRBJ1-3 | TRBV6-5 | CASSNRVGSGNTIYF | TGTGCCAGCAGTAACAGGGTAGGGTCTGGAAACACCATATATTTT
- | 13 | - | TRBJ1-2 | TRBV19 | CASQEYTNYGYTF | TGTGCCAGTCAAGAGTATACTAACTATGGCTACACCTTC
- | 15 | - | TRBJ2-1 | TRBV7-3 | CASSLRVTGDNEQFF | TGTGCCAGCAGCCTTCGGGTCACGGGGGACAATGAGCAGTTCTTC
once | 15 | - | TRBJ1-2 | TRBV28 | CAARRQGGRVYGYTF | TGTGCCGCTCGCCGGCAGGGAGGAAGAGTCTATGGCTACACCTTC
- | 15 | - | TRBJ1-5 | TRBV5-5 | CASSLAWQNNQPQHF | TGTGCCAGCAGCTTGGCATGGCAGAACAATCAGCCCCAGCATTTT
- | 14 | TRBD2 | TRBJ2-1 | TRBV2 | CATKGGGGINEQFF | TGTGCCACCAAGGGCGGGGGGGGAATCAATGAGCAGTTCTTC
once | 20 | TRBD1 | TRBJ1-3 | TRBV9 | CASSVAPRTGWGYSGNTIYF | TGTGCCAGCAGCGTAGCACCCCGGACAGGATGGGGTTACTCTGGAAACACCATATATTTT
- | 12 | TRBD1 | TRBJ1-3 | TRBV18 | CASGTGGNTIYF | TGTGCCAGCGGGACAGGGGGCAACACCATATATTTT
- | 12 | - | TRBJ1-2 | TRBV28 | CASSLTGYGYTF | TGTGCCAGCAGTTTGACGGGCTATGGCTACACCTTC
- | 16 | TRBD1 | TRBJ2-3 | TRBV5-4 | CASSLEQGAGTDTQYF | TGTGCCAGCAGCTTGGAGCAGGGGGCTGGCACAGATACGCAGTATTTT
- | 16 | TRBD1 | TRBJ2-3 | TRBV6-5 | CASSYGVGGIGDTQYF | TGTGCCAGCAGTTACGGGGTAGGGGGCATTGGGGATACGCAGTATTTT
- | 17 | - | TRBJ1-2 | TRBV7-3 | CASRSSGGVGSNYGYTF | TGTGCCAGCAGGTCTTCTGGTGGAGTCGGATCTAACTATGGCTACACCTTC
- | 16 | - | TRBJ1-3 | TRBV19 | CASTLSGTGAGNTIYF | TGTGCCAGTACCCTATCGGGGACGGGGGCTGGAAACACCATATATTTT
- | 13 | - | TRBJ1-5 | TRBV7-2 | CASSLGPVEPQHF | TGTGCCAGCAGCTTAGGGCCAGTGGAGCCCCAGCATTTT
- | 16 | - | TRBJ1-6 | TRBV5-1 | CASSLGGQGFRSPLHF | TGCGCCAGCAGCTTGGGCGGCCAGGGGTTCCGTTCACCCCTCCACTTT
- | 14 | - | TRBJ2-5 | TRBV19 | CASSITGGGETQYF | TGTGCCAGTAGTATAACCGGCGGCGGGGAGACCCAGTACTTC
- | 15 | TRBD2 | TRBJ2-7 | TRBV5-4 | CASSSNGGGRGEQYF | TGTGCCAGCAGTTCCAACGGGGGGGGTCGAGGCGAGCAGTACTTC
- | 15 | - | TRBJ1-1 | TRBV11-1 | CASSFRGKVNTEAFF | TGTGCCAGCAGCTTTAGAGGCAAGGTGAACACTGAAGCTTTCTTT
- | 14 | - | TRBJ2-5 | TRBV5-5 | CASSLDRGGGTQYF | TGTGCCAGCAGCCTAGATCGGGGTGGTGGGACCCAGTACTTC
- | 15 | - | TRBJ2-5 | TRBV30 | CAWNPLGANQETQYF | TGTGCCTGGAACCCCCTGGGGGCAAACCAAGAGACCCAGTACTTC
- | 14 | TRBD1 | TRBJ2-3 | TRBV11-2 | CASSPTGSQDTQYF | TGTGCCAGCAGCCCGACAGGGTCACAAGATACGCAGTATTTT
few | 13 | - | TRBJ1-2 | TRBV25-1 | CASTPFAGDGYTF | TGTGCCAGCACCCCATTTGCAGGGGATGGCTACACCTTC
once | 14 | - | TRBJ1-1 | TRBV21-1 | CASSKPCAHTEAFF | TGTGCCAGCAGCAAACCCTGCGCCCACACTGAAGCTTTCTTT
- | 20 | TRBD2 | TRBJ2-3 | TRBV5-3 | CARSLSMRTSGVGLLYTQYF | TGTGCCAGAAGCCTATCCATGCGAACTAGCGGGGTAGGCTTATTGTATACGCAGTATTTT
- | 16 | TRBD2 | TRBJ2-3 | TRBV19 | CASSKISGGATDTQYF | TGTGCCAGTAGTAAAATTAGCGGGGGGGCAACAGATACGCAGTATTTT
- | 16 | - | TRBJ1-1 | TRBV27 | CASSLWRGGRGTEAFF | TGTGCCAGCAGTTTATGGCGGGGGGGAAGGGGCACTGAAGCTTTCTTT
- | 14 | - | TRBJ2-1 | TRBV7-9 | CASSLGTDENEQFF | TGTGCCAGCAGCTTAGGGACAGACGAAAATGAGCAGTTCTTC
- | 15 | TRBD1 | TRBJ1-2 | TRBV5-4 | CASSFLGQGDYGYTF | TGTGCCAGCAGCTTCCTAGGACAGGGGGACTATGGCTACACCTTC
- | 14 | - | TRBJ1-1 | TRBV3-1/TRBV3-2 | CASSQDAGNTEAFF | TGTGCCAGCAGCCAAGACGCAGGGAACACTGAAGCTTTCTTT
- | 12 | - | TRBJ2-7 | TRBV7-9 | CASSLVIGEQYF | TGTGCCAGCAGCTTAGTGATCGGCGAGCAGTACTTC
- | 17 | TRBD1 | TRBJ2-4 | TRBV5-1 | CASSAGTGSLAKNIQYF | TGCGCCAGCAGCGCCGGGACAGGGAGTTTAGCCAAAAACATTCAGTACTTC
- | 15 | - | TRBJ2-5 | TRBV5-1 | CASSEDLGGGSTQYF | TGCGCCAGCAGCGAGGATTTGGGGGGAGGTTCGACCCAGTACTTC
- | 18 | TRBD1 | TRBJ2-4 | TRBV28 | CASSLGFFRGLAKNIQYF | TGTGCCAGCAGTTTAGGATTTTTCAGGGGGCTAGCCAAAAACATTCAGTACTTC
- | 16 | TRBD1 | TRBJ2-3 | TRBV19 | CASSLGTGESTDTQYF | TGTGCCAGTAGTCTCGGGACAGGGGAAAGCACAGATACGCAGTATTTT
- | 15 | TRBD1 | TRBJ1-2 | TRBV5-5 | CASSVDRPSNYGYTF | TGTGCCAGCAGCGTGGACAGGCCTTCTAACTATGGCTACACCTTC
- | 15 | TRBD1 | TRBJ1-1 | TRBV2 | CASSPPGQGATEAFF | TGTGCCAGCAGCCCCCCCGGACAGGGAGCAACTGAAGCTTTCTTT
- | 13 | TRBD1 | TRBJ1-5 | TRBV19 | CASNTGTGGPQHF | TGTGCCAGTAACACAGGGACAGGGGGGCCCCAGCATTTT
few | 15 | - | TRBJ2-5 | TRBV7-2 | CASSLVLARQETQYF | TGTGCCAGCAGCTTAGTCCTAGCTCGGCAAGAGACCCAGTACTTC
- | 14 | TRBD1 | TRBJ1-1 | TRBV5-4 | CASSWTGVDTEAFF | TGTGCCAGCAGCTGGACAGGGGTGGACACTGAAGCTTTCTTT
- | 13 | - | TRBJ1-1 | TRBV6-5 | CASRKTGTREAFF | TGTGCCAGCAGAAAAACCGGGACTCGAGAAGCTTTCTTT